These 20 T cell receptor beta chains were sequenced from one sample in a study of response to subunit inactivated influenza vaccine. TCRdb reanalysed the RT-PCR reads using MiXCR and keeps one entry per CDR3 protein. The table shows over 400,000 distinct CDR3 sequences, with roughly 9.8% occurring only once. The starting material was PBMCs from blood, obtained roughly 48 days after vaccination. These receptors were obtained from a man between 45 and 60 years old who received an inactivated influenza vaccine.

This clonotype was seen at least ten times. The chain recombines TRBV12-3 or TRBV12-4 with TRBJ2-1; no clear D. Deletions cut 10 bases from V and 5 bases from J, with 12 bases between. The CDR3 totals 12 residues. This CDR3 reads CATQNRNNEQFF. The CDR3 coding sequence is TGTGCCACCCAGAACAGAAACAATGAGCAGTTCTTC.

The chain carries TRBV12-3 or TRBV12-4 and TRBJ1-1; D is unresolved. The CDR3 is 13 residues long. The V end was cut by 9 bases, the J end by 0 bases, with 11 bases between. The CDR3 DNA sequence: TGTGCCAGTGGAGGGAGCATGAACACTGAAGCTTTCTTT. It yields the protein CASGGSMNTEAFF.

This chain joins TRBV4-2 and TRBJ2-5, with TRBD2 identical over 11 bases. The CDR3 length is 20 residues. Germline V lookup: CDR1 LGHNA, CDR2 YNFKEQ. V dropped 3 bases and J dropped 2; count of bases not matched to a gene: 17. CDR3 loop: CASSQIRRLAGGSGQETQYF. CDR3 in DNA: TGTGCCAGCAGCCAGATAAGGAGGCTAGCGGGGGGATCGGGGCAAGAGACCCAGTACTTC.

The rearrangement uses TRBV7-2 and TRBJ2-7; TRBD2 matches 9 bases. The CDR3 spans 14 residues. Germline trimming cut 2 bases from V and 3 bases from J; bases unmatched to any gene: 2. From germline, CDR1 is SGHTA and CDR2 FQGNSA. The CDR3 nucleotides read TGTGCCAGCAGCTTAATGCGGGGGGGCTACGAGCAGTACTTC. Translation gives CASSLMRGGYEQYF.

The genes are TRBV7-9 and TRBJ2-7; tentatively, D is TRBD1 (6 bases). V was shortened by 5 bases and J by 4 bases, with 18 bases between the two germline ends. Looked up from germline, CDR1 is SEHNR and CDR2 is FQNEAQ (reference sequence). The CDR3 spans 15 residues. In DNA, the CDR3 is TGTGCCAGCAGCCCCAGTAACAGGGTACGTTACGAGCAGTACTTC. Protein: CASSPSNRVRYEQYF.

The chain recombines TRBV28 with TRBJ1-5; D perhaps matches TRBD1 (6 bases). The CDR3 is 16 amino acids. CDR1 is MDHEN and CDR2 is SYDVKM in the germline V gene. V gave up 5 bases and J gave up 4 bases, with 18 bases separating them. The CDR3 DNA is TGTGCCAGCAGTCCCAGGGGAGCAGGAGAAAATCAGCCCCAGCATTTT. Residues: CASSPRGAGENQPQHF.

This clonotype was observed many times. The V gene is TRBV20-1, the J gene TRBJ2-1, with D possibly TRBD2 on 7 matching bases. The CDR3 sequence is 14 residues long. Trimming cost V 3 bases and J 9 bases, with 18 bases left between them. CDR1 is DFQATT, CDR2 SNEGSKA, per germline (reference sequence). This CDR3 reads CSARRRGPSTEQFF. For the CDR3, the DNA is TGCAGTGCTAGGCGGCGGGGGCCTTCGACTGAGCAGTTCTTC.

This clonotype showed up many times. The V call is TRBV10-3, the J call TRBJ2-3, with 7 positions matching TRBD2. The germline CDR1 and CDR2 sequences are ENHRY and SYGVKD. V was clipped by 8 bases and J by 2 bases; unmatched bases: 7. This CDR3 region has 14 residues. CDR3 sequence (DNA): TGTGCCATCCGGGGAGGGACGTACACAGATACGCAGTATTTT. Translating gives CAIRGGTYTDTQYF.

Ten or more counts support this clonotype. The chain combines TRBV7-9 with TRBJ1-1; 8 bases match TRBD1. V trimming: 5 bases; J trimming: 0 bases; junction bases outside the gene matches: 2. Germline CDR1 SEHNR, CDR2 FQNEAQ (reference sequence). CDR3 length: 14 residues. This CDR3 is CASSRTGMNTEAFF. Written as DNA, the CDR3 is TGTGCCAGCAGCCGGACAGGGATGAACACTGAAGCTTTCTTT.

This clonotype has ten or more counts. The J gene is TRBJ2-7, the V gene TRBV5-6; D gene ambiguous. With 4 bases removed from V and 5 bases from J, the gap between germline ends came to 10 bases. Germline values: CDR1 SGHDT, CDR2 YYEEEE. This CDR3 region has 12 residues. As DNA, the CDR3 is TGTGCCAGCAGCGGTGGGGTAAACGAGCAGTACTTC. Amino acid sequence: CASSGGVNEQYF. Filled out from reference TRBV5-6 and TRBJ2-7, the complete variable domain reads DAGVTQSPTHLIKTRGQQVTLRCSPKSGHDTVSWYQQALGQGPQFIFQYYEEEERQRGNFPDRFSGHQFPNYSSELNVNALLLGDSALYLCASSGGVNEQYFGPGTRLTVT.

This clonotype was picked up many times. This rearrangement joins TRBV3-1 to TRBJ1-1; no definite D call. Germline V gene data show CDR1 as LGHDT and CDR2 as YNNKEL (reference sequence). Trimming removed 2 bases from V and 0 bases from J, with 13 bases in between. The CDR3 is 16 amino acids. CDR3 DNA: TGTGCCAGCAGCCAACTGCGGCGGGGTATGAACACTGAAGCTTTCTTT. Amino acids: CASSQLRRGMNTEAFF.

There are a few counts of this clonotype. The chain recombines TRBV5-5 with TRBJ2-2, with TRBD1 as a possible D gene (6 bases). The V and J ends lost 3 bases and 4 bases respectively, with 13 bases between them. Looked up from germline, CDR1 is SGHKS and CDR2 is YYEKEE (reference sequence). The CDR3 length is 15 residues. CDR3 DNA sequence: TGTGCCAGCAGCTGGTCGGGGACAACCACCGGGGAGCTGTTTTTT. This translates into CASSWSGTTTGELFF.

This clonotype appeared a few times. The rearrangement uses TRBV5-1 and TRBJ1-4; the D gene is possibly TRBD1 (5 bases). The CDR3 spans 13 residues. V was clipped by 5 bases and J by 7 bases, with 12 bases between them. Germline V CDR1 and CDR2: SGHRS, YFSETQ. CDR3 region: CASRSTGAEKLFF. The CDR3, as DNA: TGCGCCAGCAGAAGTACCGGGGCTGAAAAACTGTTTTTT.

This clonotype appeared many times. CDR3 bases: TGTGCCAGCAGCTTCTTAGGGGACGAGACCCAGTACTTC. It encodes CASSFLGDETQYF. This rearrangement joins TRBV7-2 to TRBJ2-5, with D perhaps assigned TRBD1 or TRBD2 (5 bases each). Trimming pared 3 bases from V and 5 bases from J, leaving 10 bases between. The CDR3 runs 13 residues. Germline assignment: CDR1 SGHTA and CDR2 FQGNSA.

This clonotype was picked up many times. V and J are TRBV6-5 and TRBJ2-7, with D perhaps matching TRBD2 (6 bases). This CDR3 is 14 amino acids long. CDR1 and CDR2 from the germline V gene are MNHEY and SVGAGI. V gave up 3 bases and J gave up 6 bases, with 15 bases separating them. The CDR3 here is CASSYLAGPVEQYF. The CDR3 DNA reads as TGTGCCAGCAGTTATTTGGCGGGGCCCGTCGAGCAGTACTTC.

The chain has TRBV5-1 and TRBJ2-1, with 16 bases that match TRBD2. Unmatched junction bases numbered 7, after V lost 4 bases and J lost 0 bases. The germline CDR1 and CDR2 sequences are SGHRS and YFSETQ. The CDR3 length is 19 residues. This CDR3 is CASSGGLAGGPISYNEQFF. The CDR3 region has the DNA TGCGCCAGCAGCGGGGGACTAGCGGGAGGGCCGATCTCCTACAATGAGCAGTTCTTC.

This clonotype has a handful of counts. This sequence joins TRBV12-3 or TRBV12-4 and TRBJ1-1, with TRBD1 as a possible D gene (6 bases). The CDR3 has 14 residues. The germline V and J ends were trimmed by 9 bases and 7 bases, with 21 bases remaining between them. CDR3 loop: CASSRQATGGEAFF. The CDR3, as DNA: TGTGCCAGTTCCCGACAGGCTACTGGGGGTGAAGCTTTCTTT.

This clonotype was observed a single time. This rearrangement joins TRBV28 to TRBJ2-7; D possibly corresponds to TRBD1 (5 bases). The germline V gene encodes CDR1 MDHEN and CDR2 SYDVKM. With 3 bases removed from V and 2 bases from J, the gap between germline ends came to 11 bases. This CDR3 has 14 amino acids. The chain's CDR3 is CASSFFRVPYEQYF. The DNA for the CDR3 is TGTGCCAGCAGTTTCTTCAGGGTCCCCTACGAGCAGTACTTC.

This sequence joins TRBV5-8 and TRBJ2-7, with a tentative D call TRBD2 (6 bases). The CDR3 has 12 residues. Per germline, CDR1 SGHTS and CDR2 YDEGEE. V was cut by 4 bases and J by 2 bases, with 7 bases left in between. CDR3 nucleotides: TGTGCCAGCAGCGGGACTCCCTACGAGCAGTACTTC. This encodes CASSGTPYEQYF.

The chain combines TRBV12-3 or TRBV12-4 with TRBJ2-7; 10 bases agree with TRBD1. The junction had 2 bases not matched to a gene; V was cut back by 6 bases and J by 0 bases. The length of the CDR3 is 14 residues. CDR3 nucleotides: TGTGCCAGCAGGGGACAGGGGAGCTCCTACGAGCAGTACTTC. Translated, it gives CASRGQGSSYEQYF.